The present TCR beta chain was sequenced within a study of vaccination and CD4 T cells after COVID-19. Sequencing of the DNA from cultured CD4+ T cells was carried out with the Oncomine TCR Beta short-read assay. From cultured CD4+ T cells, genomic DNA was extracted. TCRdb fed the PCR reads into MiXCR, producing one record per CDR3 protein. The table shows several thousand distinct CDR3 sequences, with more than 25% occurring only once. On this clonotype: Its antigen is as yet unknown.

Germline-derived CDR1 and CDR2 are MNHNS and SASEGT. Trimming took 1 base from V and 2 from J, leaving 15 bases between them. The CDR3 has 16 amino acids. Stated treatment: 10-day PBMC culture with coronavirus spike peptide pools or control peptides (ViraFEST assay). It was before the COVID-19 pandemic (2011-2018) that the unexposed donor's CD4+ T cells were collected. The medium had half its volume replaced with fresh IL-2 medium on days 3 and 7. The chain is built from TRBV6-1 and TRBJ2-7; tentatively, D is TRBD2 (6 bases). The clonotype comes from a human donor in good health. Input material: CD4+ T cells from blood, cultured in vitro. The CDR3 reads CASSEVFSGPPYEQYF. The CDR3 nucleotides are TGTGCCAGCAGTGAAGTATTTAGCGGTCCCCCCTACGAGCAGTACTTC.